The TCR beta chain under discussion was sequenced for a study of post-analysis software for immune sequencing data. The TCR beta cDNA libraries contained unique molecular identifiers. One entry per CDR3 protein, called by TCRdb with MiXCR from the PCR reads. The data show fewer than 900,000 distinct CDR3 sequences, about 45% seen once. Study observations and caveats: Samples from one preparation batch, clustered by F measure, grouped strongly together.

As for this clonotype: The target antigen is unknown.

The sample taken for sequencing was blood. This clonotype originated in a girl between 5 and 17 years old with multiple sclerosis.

The CDR3 spells CASSYWDTSSYNEQFF. For the CDR3, the DNA is TGTGCCAGCAGCTACTGGGACACTAGCTCCTACAATGAGCAGTTCTTC. The genes are TRBV5-5 and TRBJ2-1; possibly TRBD1 for D (6 bases). The V gene's germline CDR1 is SGHKS and CDR2 YYEKEE (reference sequence). V dropped 3 bases and J dropped 0 bases, with 13 bases sitting between them. This CDR3 has 16 residues.